The T cell receptor beta chain described here comes from a study of shared clonotypes between healthy human individuals. Study-level background: Each donor had three CD4 naive, three CD4 memory, two CD8 naive and one CD8 memory plate. Study observations and caveats: Sharing across four donors was highest in naive CD4 (about 5%) and lowest in memory CD8 (around 0.4%). Estimated richness values were generally larger in naive subsets than in memory subsets.

A remark on this clone: What it recognizes is unknown.

The DNA input per sorted-subset replicate PCR was about 190 ng, corresponding to around 28,000 T cell genomes. Libraries were prepared by immunoSEQ multiplex PCR; TCRdb keeps only in-frame clonotypes and omits some of them. The table includes about 2.3 million clones, about 90% detected once. In germline, CDR1 is MDHEN, CDR2 SYDVKM. V trimming: 5 bases; J trimming: 1 base; junction bases outside the gene matches: 7. The CDR3 spans 16 residues. The receptor comes from a man aged 18 to 30 in good health. Some clones in this sample may be carry-over from other donors' samples. Sequencing was carried out using naive CD4+ T cells from PBMCs. As to subset: CD45RA+ positively selected. The chain links TRBV28 to TRBJ2-1; 8 bases align to TRBD1. DNA for the CDR3: TGTGCCAGCAGTGGACGGACAGGGAGGTCCTACAATGAGCAGTTCTTC. This gives the protein CASSGRTGRSYNEQFF.